The 32 T cell receptor beta chains listed next were all sequenced from one sample in a study of blood T cell repertoires in COVID-19. Generated by immunoSEQ multiplex PCR, the TCRdb table keeps only in-frame clones and is missing some. The table lists about 190,000 clones, roughly 82% of them singletons. Sequenced material: PBMCs or T cells enriched from blood (not recorded which). The receptors come from a man aged 40-50 years with acute COVID-19.

This chain connects TRBV24-1 to TRBJ2-7; weak D call: TRBD2 (5 bases). V lost 3 bases and J lost 0, with 11 bases in between. Germline V lookup: CDR1 KGHDR, CDR2 SFDVKD. The length of the CDR3 is 15 residues. The CDR3 sequence: CATSDTKGDSYEQYF. For the CDR3, the DNA is TGTGCCACCAGTGATACGAAGGGAGACTCCTACGAGCAGTACTTC.

The J gene is TRBJ1-2, the V gene TRBV28; no definite D call. Trimming removed 5 bases from V and 5 bases from J, with 6 bases in between. This CDR3 comprises 11 residues. CDR1 is MDHEN and CDR2 is SYDVKM in the germline V gene. The CDR3 loop reads CASSRRYGYTF. For the CDR3, the DNA is TGTGCCAGCAGTCGTCGGTATGGCTACACCTTC.

The chain combines TRBV6-5 with TRBJ1-1; no reliable D call. Germline V gene lookup returns CDR1 MNHEY and CDR2 SVGAGI. Trimming took 7 bases from V and 4 from J, leaving 16 bases between them. The CDR3 has 14 amino acids. CDR3 sequence: CASKVGGERTEAFF. The CDR3 bases are TGTGCCAGCAAGGTGGGCGGGGAACGCACTGAAGCTTTCTTT.

The genes are TRBV12-3 or TRBV12-4 and TRBJ1-2; no firm D call. V gave up 10 bases and J gave up 3 bases, with 12 bases separating them. The CDR3 extends over 12 amino acids. CDR3 loop: CATKDGDYGYTF. Here the CDR3 DNA reads TGTGCCACCAAGGACGGGGACTATGGCTACACCTTC.

The rearrangement uses TRBV7-3 and TRBJ2-2; D might be TRBD1 (5 bases). CDR3 length equals 16 residues. Germline V lookup: CDR1 SGHTA, CDR2 FQGTGA. V dropped 5 bases and J dropped 2 bases, with 15 bases sitting between them. CDR3 sequence (DNA): TGTGCCAGCAGCCCCTTCCAGGGTCTTAACACCGGGGAGCTGTTTTTT. Protein: CASSPFQGLNTGELFF.

The chain has TRBV18 and TRBJ2-1; 13 nucleotides line up with TRBD2. The germline CDR1 and CDR2 sequences are KGHSH and LQKENI. There are 17 residues in the CDR3. Trimming took 4 bases from V and 2 from J; bases not matched to a gene: 5. CDR3 sequence reads: CASSRTSGSLAYNEQFF. The CDR3 nucleotides read TGTGCCAGCTCACGGACTAGCGGGAGTCTGGCCTACAATGAGCAGTTCTTC.

This clone was counted a single time. The chain combines TRBV12-5 with TRBJ1-1; TRBD1 might be the D (5 bases). CDR1 and CDR2 from the germline V gene are LGHNT and FRNRAP. V lost 2 bases to trimming and J lost 4 bases, with 17 bases between them. The CDR3 is made up of 16 amino acids. The CDR3 DNA follows: TGTGCTAGTGGTTTGTCGCGGGACCGCGGCGGCACTGAAGCTTTCTTT. Protein product: CASGLSRDRGGTEAFF.

This rearrangement joins TRBV29-1 to TRBJ2-1; D is unclear. Germline values: CDR1 SQVTM, CDR2 ANQGSEA. V was cut by 3 bases and J by 0 bases, with 6 bases left in between. The CDR3 length is 13 residues. The CDR3 bases are TGCAGCGTTGACCTTAGCTCCTACAATGAGCAGTTCTTC. Translation gives CSVDLSSYNEQFF.

This clone has a handful of counts. V is TRBV28 and J is TRBJ1-1; 7 bases align to TRBD1. The CDR3 extends over 15 amino acids. The V segment lost 4 bases and the J segment 0 bases; nucleotides outside the gene matches: 5. Germline V CDR1 and CDR2: MDHEN, SYDVKM. As DNA, the CDR3 is TGTGCCAGCAGTTCCCGGACAGGAATGAACACTGAAGCTTTCTTT. Amino acids: CASSSRTGMNTEAFF. The full variable domain, completed using reference TRBV28 and TRBJ1-1, is DVKVTQSSRYLVKRTGEKVFLECVQDMDHENMFWYRQDPGLGLRLIYFSYDVKMKEKGDIPEGYSVSREKKERFSLILESASTNQTSMYLCASSSRTGMNTEAFFGQGTRLTVV.

This clone has a single count. V usage is TRBV27 and J usage is TRBJ2-1, with a tentative D call TRBD2 (5 bases). Germline V gene sequence: CDR1 MNHEY, CDR2 SMNVEV (reference sequence). V lost 3 bases and J lost 5, with 5 bases in between. The CDR3 has 12 amino acids. CDR3 sequence: CASSFGDNEQFF. The CDR3 DNA is TGTGCCAGCAGTTTCGGGGACAATGAGCAGTTCTTC.

The chain combines TRBV28 with TRBJ1-2; maybe TRBD1 (6 bases). Trimming took off 3 bases at V and 8 bases at J, with 16 bases between the two ends. The CDR3 consists of 14 residues. CDR1 is MDHEN and CDR2 is SYDVKM in the germline V gene. The CDR3 region is CASSFVGARGGYTF. The CDR3 bases are TGTGCCAGCAGTTTCGTGGGGGCTAGGGGAGGCTACACCTTC.

This clone was counted a few times. The V call is TRBV19, the J call TRBJ1-4; perhaps TRBD1 as D (5 bases). Germline CDR1 is LNHDA and CDR2 is SQIVND (reference sequence). Trimming took 2 bases from V and 5 from J, leaving 15 bases between them. The CDR3 covers 16 residues. The CDR3 DNA sequence: TGTGCCAGTAGTATATTCGCAAGGGGCTACAATGAAAAACTGTTTTTT. This codes for CASSIFARGYNEKLFF.

This clone was seen a few times. The chain combines TRBV9 with TRBJ2-3; 7 positions match TRBD2. Germline CDR1 is SGDLS and CDR2 is YYNGEE. CDR3 length: 14 amino acids. Trimming at V came to 2 bases and at J to 0 bases, leaving 0 bases not matched to a gene. The CDR3 nucleotides read TGTGCCAGCAGCGTTAGCGGGAGCACAGATACGCAGTATTTT. Translated: CASSVSGSTDTQYF.

The chain links TRBV5-6 to TRBJ2-1; 8 bases align to TRBD1. The CDR3 covers 14 residues. Losses at the gene ends were 2 bases for V and 7 bases for J; bases not matched to a gene: 5. Germline values: CDR1 SGHDT, CDR2 YYEEEE. CDR3 DNA sequence: TGTGCCAGCAGCTTCTCAGGGGGCGGGAATGAGCAGTTCTTC. This encodes CASSFSGGGNEQFF.

The chain recombines TRBV28 with TRBJ2-5; tentative D call: TRBD1 (5 bases). The germline CDR1 and CDR2 sequences are MDHEN and SYDVKM. This CDR3 is built from 13 residues. Trimming took 8 bases from V and 2 from J, leaving 12 bases between them. The CDR3 reads CASDSQGQETQYF. CDR3 DNA sequence: TGTGCCAGCGATTCGCAGGGTCAAGAGACCCAGTACTTC.

V usage is TRBV2 and J usage is TRBJ1-2, with no clear D. The germline V gene encodes CDR1 SNHLY and CDR2 FYNNEI. This CDR3 is 13 amino acids long. Trimming took off 11 bases at V and 0 bases at J, with 13 bases between the two ends. CDR3 nucleotides: TGTGCCTCCTCAGCGGCTTCTAACTATGGCTACACCTTC. It codes for CASSAASNYGYTF.

The rearrangement joins TRBV7-2 to TRBJ2-3, with 14 bases lining up with TRBD2. Germline V CDR1 and CDR2: SGHTA, FQGNSA. This CDR3 spans 16 amino acids. V lost 5 bases to trimming and J lost 5 bases; unmatched junction nucleotides: 6. The CDR3 protein is CASSPGLAGGEDTQYF. The CDR3 DNA reads as TGTGCCAGCAGCCCAGGACTAGCGGGAGGTGAAGATACGCAGTATTTT.

This clone occurred a few times. V and J are TRBV3-1 (or the pseudogene TRBV3-2) and TRBJ1-1; the D is unclear. Trimming took off 0 bases at V and 4 bases at J, with 6 bases between the two ends. Germline V lookup: CDR1 LGHDT, CDR2 YNNKEL (reference sequence). This CDR3 has 13 amino acids. CDR3 loop: CASSQDSSTEAFF. In nucleotides, the CDR3 is TGTGCCAGCAGCCAAGATAGTAGCACTGAAGCTTTCTTT.

The chain combines TRBV4-3 with TRBJ2-3; the D gene is possibly TRBD2 (6 bases). This CDR3 contains 16 residues. V was shortened by 0 bases and J by 7 bases, with 17 bases between the two germline ends. Looked up from germline, CDR1 is LGHNA and CDR2 is YSLEER. In DNA, the CDR3 is TGCGCCAGCAGCCAAGATTTTAGGGGAGGAGGGAATACGCAGTATTTT. It specifies CASSQDFRGGGNTQYF.

The CDR3 nucleotides read TGTGCCAGCAGCGTAGCCGGGACAGGGGGCTTGGATGAGCAGTTCTTC. This codes for CASSVAGTGGLDEQFF. V usage is TRBV9 and J usage is TRBJ2-1; 12 nucleotides align to TRBD1. The CDR3 is 16 residues long. Germline V gene sequence: CDR1 SGDLS, CDR2 YYNGEE. Germline trimming cut 0 bases from V and 8 bases from J; bases unmatched to any gene: 6.

The gene calls are TRBV5-4 and TRBJ2-4, with 8 bases matching TRBD1. V gave up 2 bases and J gave up 4 bases; unmatched junction bases: 8. The CDR3 loop spans 16 amino acids. Germline V lookup: CDR1 SGHNT, CDR2 YYREEE (reference sequence). As DNA, the CDR3 is TGTGCCAGCAGCTTTATGGGACAGGAGATTAAAAACATTCAGTACTTC. Its translation: CASSFMGQEIKNIQYF.

The rearrangement joins TRBV19 to TRBJ2-3; D gene ambiguous. V gave up 3 bases and J gave up 6 bases, with 13 bases separating them. The CDR3 runs to 14 residues. The germline CDR1 and CDR2 sequences are LNHDA and SQIVND (reference sequence). DNA of the CDR3: TGTGCCAGTAGTATGTGGGCACAATCGGATACGCAGTATTTT. Translation gives CASSMWAQSDTQYF.

This clone was seen only once. The V call is TRBV13, the J call TRBJ2-2; the match to TRBD2 covers 14 bases. Germline lookup yields CDR1 PRHDT and CDR2 FYEKMQ (reference sequence). V shed 6 bases, J shed 11 bases, and the junction held 11 bases outside the gene matches. CDR3 length equals 16 residues. CDR3 protein: CASRTGTSGSFRELFF. The CDR3 DNA reads TGTGCCAGCAGAACCGGGACTAGCGGGAGCTTTAGAGAGCTGTTTTTT.

This chain connects TRBV19 to TRBJ2-1, with 7 nucleotides matching TRBD2. V was pared by 5 bases and J by 10 bases, with 14 bases of the junction left unmatched. The CDR3 sequence is 15 residues long. The germline V gene encodes CDR1 LNHDA and CDR2 SQIVND (reference sequence). The chain's CDR3 is CASSLAGTTFWEQFF. The DNA of the CDR3 is TGTGCCAGTAGTCTAGCCGGGACTACCTTCTGGGAGCAGTTCTTC.

The chain joins TRBV19 to TRBJ2-7, with TRBD1 as a possible D gene (5 bases). The CDR3 covers 13 residues. V lost 7 bases and J lost 2, with 12 bases in between. The germline V gene encodes CDR1 LNHDA and CDR2 SQIVND (reference sequence). The CDR3 DNA follows: TGTGCCAGTAAGGTTACAGGAGCCTACGAGCAGTACTTC. It yields the protein CASKVTGAYEQYF.

The genes are TRBV28 and TRBJ2-7; D not resolved. CDR1 and CDR2 from the germline V gene are MDHEN and SYDVKM. With 5 bases removed from V and 0 bases from J, the gap between germline ends came to 17 bases. The CDR3 sequence is 16 residues long. The CDR3 sequence is CASSPTYGLSSYEQYF. As DNA, the CDR3 is TGTGCCAGCAGTCCCACGTACGGTCTGAGCTCCTACGAGCAGTACTTC.

The chain employs TRBV10-2 and TRBJ1-2, with D tentatively TRBD1 (5 bases). The CDR3 consists of 12 residues. V was cut by 4 bases and J by 8 bases, with 11 bases left in between. Germline lookup yields CDR1 WSHSY and CDR2 SAAADI. CDR3 nucleotides: TGCGCCAGCAGTGGTCAGGGAAGAGGCTACACCTTC. Translated, it gives CASSGQGRGYTF.

V usage is TRBV11-2 and J usage is TRBJ2-7; D unclear. The CDR3 covers 14 residues. Germline V gene data show CDR1 as SGHAT and CDR2 as FQNNGV. V was pared by 1 base and J by 4 bases, with 11 bases between. The DNA for the CDR3 is TGTGCCAGCAGCTTAGTGTGGCCAGAATACGAGCAGTACTTC. Its protein is CASSLVWPEYEQYF.

This chain connects TRBV11-2 to TRBJ2-1, with D possibly matching TRBD2 (7 bases). Per germline, CDR1 SGHAT and CDR2 FQNNGV. V lost 5 bases, J lost 5 bases, and 25 bases lay in between. There are 18 residues in the CDR3. The DNA of the CDR3 is TGTGCCAGCAGCGGGGGGGGGCGGAGCGGGCGTCGGGACAATGAGCAGTTCTTC. This codes for CASSGGGRSGRRDNEQFF.

The DNA for the CDR3 is TGCGCCAGCAACCCCCGGGGGGGCGATAAGCAGTTCTTC. Protein: CASNPRGGDKQFF. The chain links TRBV4-1 to TRBJ2-1; TRBD2 aligns across 8 bases. The V and J ends lost 7 bases and 11 bases, in that order; junction bases with no gene match: 10. CDR1 is MGHRA and CDR2 is YSYEKL in the germline V gene. There are 13 residues in the CDR3.

The V call is TRBV10-1, the J call TRBJ2-1, with TRBD2 matching over 11 bases. Germline CDR1 is WNHNN and CDR2 is SYGVQD (reference sequence). Trimming cost V 5 bases and J 2 bases; bases outside gene matches: 5. The CDR3 totals 16 residues. This CDR3 is CASSSLAGGAYNEQFF. In DNA, the CDR3 is TGCGCCAGCAGTAGTCTAGCGGGAGGAGCCTACAATGAGCAGTTCTTC.

This sequence joins TRBV29-1 and TRBJ2-3; D is ambiguous. The CDR3 extends over 12 amino acids. Germline CDR1 SQVTM, CDR2 ANQGSEA. The CDR3 DNA is TGCAGTCCTACCACCGCCCGAGATACGCAGTATTTT. Protein product: CSPTTARDTQYF.